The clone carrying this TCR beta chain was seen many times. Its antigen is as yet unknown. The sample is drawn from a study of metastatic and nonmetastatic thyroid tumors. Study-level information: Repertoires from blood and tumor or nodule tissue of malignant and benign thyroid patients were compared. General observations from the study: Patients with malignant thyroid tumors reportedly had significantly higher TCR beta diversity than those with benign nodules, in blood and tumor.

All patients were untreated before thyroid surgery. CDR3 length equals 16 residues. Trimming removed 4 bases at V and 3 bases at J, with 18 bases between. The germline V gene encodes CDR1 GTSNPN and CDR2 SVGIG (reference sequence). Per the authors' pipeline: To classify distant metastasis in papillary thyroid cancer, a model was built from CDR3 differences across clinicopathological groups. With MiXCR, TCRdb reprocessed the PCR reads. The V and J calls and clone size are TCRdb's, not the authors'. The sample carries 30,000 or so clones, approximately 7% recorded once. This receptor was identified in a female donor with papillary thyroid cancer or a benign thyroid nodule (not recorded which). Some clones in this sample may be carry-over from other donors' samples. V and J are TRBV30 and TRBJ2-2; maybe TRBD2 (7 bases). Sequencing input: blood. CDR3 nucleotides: TGTGCCTGGACGGGGAACAGGGCGGGGGACACCGGGGAGCTGTTTTTT. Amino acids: CAWTGNRAGDTGELFF.